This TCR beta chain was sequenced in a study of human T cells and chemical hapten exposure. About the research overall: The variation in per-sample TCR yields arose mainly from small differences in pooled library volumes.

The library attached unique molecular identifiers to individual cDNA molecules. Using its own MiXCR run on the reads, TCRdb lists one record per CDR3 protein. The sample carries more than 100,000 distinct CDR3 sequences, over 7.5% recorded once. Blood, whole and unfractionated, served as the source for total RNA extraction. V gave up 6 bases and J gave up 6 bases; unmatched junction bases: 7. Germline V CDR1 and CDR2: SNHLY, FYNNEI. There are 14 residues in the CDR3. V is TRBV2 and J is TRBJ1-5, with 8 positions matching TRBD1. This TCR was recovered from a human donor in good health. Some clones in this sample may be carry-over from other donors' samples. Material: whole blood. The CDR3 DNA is TGTGCCAGCAGGGCGGACAGGGTGACTCAGCCCCAGCATTTT. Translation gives CASRADRVTQPQHF.